This T cell receptor beta chain derives from a study of technical replicates of blood from a few donors. Trimming removed 1 base from V and 3 bases from J, with 13 bases in between. The CDR3 covers 16 residues. The germline gives CDR1 SGHTA, CDR2 FQGNSA. Measured with immunoSEQ multiplex PCR; TCRdb has only the in-frame clones, and not every one. The sample has around 76,000 clones; 95% to 98% are singletons. The count of this clone is one. The clonotype comes from a human donor in good health. The V call is TRBV7-2, the J call TRBJ1-5, with D perhaps TRBD1 (5 bases). Sequenced input: T cells isolated from PBMCs. DNA for the CDR3: TGTGCCAGCAGCTTAGAGCCGACAGCCTTCAATCAGCCCCAGCATTTT. This encodes CASSLEPTAFNQPQHF.